This T cell receptor (beta chain) emerged from a study of blood T cell repertoires in COVID-19. Study information: Acute-phase and convalescent COVID-19 samples originated in the United States, Italy and Spain. The analysed material was cDNA or gDNA that came from T cells, B-cell-depleted T cells, or PBMCs.

CDR3 length equals 15 residues. Germline CDR1 and CDR2: MNHEY and SMNVEV (reference sequence). Trimming removed 0 bases from V and 5 bases from J, with 8 bases in between. Original analysis: Nucleated cell number was recorded as an estimate derived from reference gene primer amplification. Profiled with immunoSEQ multiplex PCR; TCRdb holds only in-frame clones, not every one. For V, J and clone size, that table is used; D and trimming come from the DNA. Among over 25,000 clones, around 87% were seen once, and the ten largest hold around 12%. This clonotype was sampled from a human donor in a cohort sampled during active COVID-19. The donor label of this sample is uncertain. The rearrangement joins TRBV27 to TRBJ1-6, with unresolved D. Sequencing was done on a sample of peripheral blood. The CDR3: CASSLSWRNNSPLHF. CDR3 sequence (DNA): TGTGCCAGCAGTTTATCGTGGCGGAATAATTCACCCCTCCACTTT.